This TCR beta chain was sequenced for a study of response to subunit inactivated influenza vaccine. Findings of the study overall: It was the authors' suggestion that each seasonal influenza vaccination recruits few new T cells.

The sample holds a few counts of this clonotype. Its specificity is not known. TCRdb independently ran MiXCR on the RT-PCR reads; one entry per CDR3 protein. The top ten clones hold 10% of a sample with under 950,000 distinct CDR3 sequences, around 21% of them seen once. The sequence was obtained from a man over 45 who received an inactivated influenza vaccine. The sequences come from PBMCs from blood, collected 4 to 6 days after vaccination.

Here the CDR3 reads CASSSLDFLYEQYF. CDR3 sequence (DNA): TGTGCCAGCAGTTCCCTGGATTTTCTCTACGAGCAGTACTTC. The gene calls are TRBV27 and TRBJ2-7; D gene uncertain. The germline gives CDR1 MNHEY, CDR2 SMNVEV (reference sequence). V was cut by 4 bases and J by 3 bases, with 13 bases left in between. The CDR3 consists of 14 residues.